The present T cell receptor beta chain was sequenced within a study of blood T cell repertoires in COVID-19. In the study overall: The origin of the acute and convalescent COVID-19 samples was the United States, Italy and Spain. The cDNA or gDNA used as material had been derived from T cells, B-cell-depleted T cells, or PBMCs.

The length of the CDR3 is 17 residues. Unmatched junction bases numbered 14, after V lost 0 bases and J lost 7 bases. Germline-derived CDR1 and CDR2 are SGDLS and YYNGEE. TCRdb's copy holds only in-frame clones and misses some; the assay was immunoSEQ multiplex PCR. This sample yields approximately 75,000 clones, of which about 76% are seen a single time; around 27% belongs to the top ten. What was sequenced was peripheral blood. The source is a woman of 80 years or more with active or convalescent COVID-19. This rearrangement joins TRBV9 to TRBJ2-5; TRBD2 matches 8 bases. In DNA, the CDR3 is TGTGCCAGCAGCGTAGACCCCGGGGGGGCCGGGAGTGGGACCCAGTACTTC. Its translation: CASSVDPGGAGSGTQYF.